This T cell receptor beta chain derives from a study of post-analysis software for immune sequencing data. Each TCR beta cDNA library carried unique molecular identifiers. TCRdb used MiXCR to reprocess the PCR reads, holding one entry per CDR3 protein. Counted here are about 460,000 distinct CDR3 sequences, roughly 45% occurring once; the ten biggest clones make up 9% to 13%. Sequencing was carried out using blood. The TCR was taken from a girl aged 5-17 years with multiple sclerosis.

The CDR3 DNA is TGCGCCAGCAGTGAATCGGACAGGCCGTATGGGCAGTACTTC. Translating it yields CASSESDRPYGQYF. V gene TRBV10-2 combines with J gene TRBJ2-7, with TRBD1 identical over 7 bases. CDR1 and CDR2 from the germline V gene are WSHSY and SAAADI. The V and J ends lost 3 bases and 9 bases, in that order; junction bases with no gene match: 11. The CDR3 length is 14 residues.